The next 26 T cell receptor beta chains were all read from a single sample in a study of shared clonotypes between healthy human individuals. Repertoires were generated with immunoSEQ multiplex PCR, while TCRdb's copy carries only in-frame clones and drops some. The sample contains roughly 550,000 clones, about 95% of which appear only once. It was CD45RO-negative cells, positively selected for CCR7, that made up naive CD8 cells, with terminally differentiated effector memory CD45RA+ cells excluded. Sequencing was performed on naive CD8+ T cells sorted from blood. These receptors were taken from a woman in her thirties in good health.

The chain recombines TRBV5-1 with TRBJ2-3; 9 bases match TRBD1. V dropped 5 bases and J dropped 2; count of bases not matched to a gene: 9. The CDR3 sequence is 16 residues long. Germline CDR1 is SGHRS and CDR2 is YFSETQ. CDR3 DNA: TGCGCCAGCAGTCAAACGGGACAGGGATTCACAGATACGCAGTATTTT. As protein: CASSQTGQGFTDTQYF. Complete variable domain (other parts from reference TRBV5-1 and TRBJ2-3): KAGVTQTPRYLIKTRGQQVTLSCSPISGHRSVSWYQQTPGQGLQFLFEYFSETQRNKGNFPGRFSGRQFSNSRSEMNVSTLELGDSALYLCASSQTGQGFTDTQYFGPGTRLTVL.

The V call is TRBV5-6, the J call TRBJ2-7, with TRBD2 matching over 7 bases. CDR3 length: 14 residues. Trimming took 4 bases from V and 3 from J; bases not matched to a gene: 7. Per the germline V gene, CDR1 is SGHDT and CDR2 is YYEEEE. The CDR3 reads CASSPGGEGYEQYF. CDR3 in DNA: TGTGCCAGCAGCCCGGGGGGTGAGGGCTACGAGCAGTACTTC.

Note on this clone: Other DNA sequences within the sample encode an identical CDR3. The chain uses TRBV6-5 and TRBJ2-7, with 7 bases aligning to TRBD1. Unmatched junction bases numbered 2, after V lost 5 bases and J lost 4 bases. The germline V gene encodes CDR1 MNHEY and CDR2 SVGAGI. This CDR3 region has 12 residues. The CDR3 sequence: CASSPTGYEQYF. CDR3 nucleotide sequence: TGTGCCAGCAGTCCGACAGGGTACGAGCAGTACTTC.

CDR3 region: CATTSRQPQETQYF. The CDR3 region has the DNA TGTGCCACTACCTCTCGACAGCCCCAAGAGACCCAGTACTTC. This chain joins TRBV19 and TRBJ2-5, with a possible D match to TRBD1 (5 bases). Per germline, CDR1 LNHDA and CDR2 SQIVND (reference sequence). This CDR3 contains 14 residues. The V end was cut by 10 bases, the J end by 1 base, with 16 bases between.

The chain recombines TRBV28 with TRBJ2-2; the D is unclear. The CDR3 is made up of 14 amino acids. V lost 6 bases and J lost 1, with 9 bases in between. Per the germline V gene, CDR1 is MDHEN and CDR2 is SYDVKM. DNA for the CDR3: TGTGCCAGCAGAACCCTATTGAACACCGGGGAGCTGTTTTTT. Encoded protein: CASRTLLNTGELFF.

The CDR3: CASSGTASSYEQYF. The DNA of the CDR3 is TGTGCCAGTAGCGGGACTGCGAGCTCCTACGAGCAGTACTTC. The chain links TRBV19 to TRBJ2-7; possibly TRBD2 for D (6 bases). This CDR3 has 14 residues. V was shortened by 6 bases and J by 0 bases, with 12 bases between the two germline ends. Looked up from germline, CDR1 is LNHDA and CDR2 is SQIVND (reference sequence).

In its sample, this clone was seen once. The V and J genes are TRBV27 and TRBJ1-5; no clear D gene. The CDR3 is 15 amino acids. V dropped 2 bases and J dropped 1 base, with 9 bases sitting between them. Germline CDR1 and CDR2: MNHEY and SMNVEV (reference sequence). This CDR3 is CASSLEGGSNQPQHF. The CDR3 bases are TGTGCCAGCAGTTTAGAGGGAGGGAGCAATCAGCCCCAGCATTTT.

This chain uses TRBV4-1 with TRBJ2-1, with D perhaps TRBD2 (6 bases). The CDR3 extends over 14 amino acids. Germline V CDR1 and CDR2: MGHRA, YSYEKL. Trimming took 5 bases from V and 6 from J, leaving 14 bases between them. As DNA, the CDR3 is TGCGCCAGCAGCTGGGGGGACGGGCTCAATGAGCAGTTCTTC. Translated: CASSWGDGLNEQFF.

This chain connects TRBV21-1 to TRBJ2-7; the table's D call of TRBD2 was not tested on the DNA. TRBV21-1 is reported as a pseudogene. This CDR3 contains 19 residues. The CDR3 is CASSMTGPNKREIMYEQYF. The CDR3 DNA follows: TGTGCCAGCAGCATGACAGGTCCTAACAAGCGGGAGATAATGTACGAGCAGTACTTC.

The chain employs TRBV29-1 and TRBJ2-1; 8 bases are shared with TRBD1. The CDR3 contains 14 residues. V was clipped by 7 bases and J by 0 bases; unmatched bases: 5. Germline V gene sequence: CDR1 SQVTM, CDR2 ANQGSEA. CDR3 nucleotides: TGCAGCGCCGAAACAGGGGGCTCCTACAATGAGCAGTTCTTC. Translation: CSAETGGSYNEQFF.

This clone has a single count. The rearrangement uses TRBV6-1 and TRBJ1-5; D uncertain. CDR3 length equals 9 residues. V gave up 10 bases and J gave up 6 bases, with 4 bases separating them. Germline V gene data show CDR1 as MNHNS and CDR2 as SASEGT. In DNA form, the CDR3 reads TGTGCCACCGGTCAGCCCCAGCATTTT. This encodes CATGQPQHF.

The genes are TRBV9 and TRBJ2-7; D is possibly TRBD2 (5 bases). The V gene's germline CDR1 is SGDLS and CDR2 YYNGEE. This CDR3 spans 14 amino acids. V dropped 0 bases and J dropped 4 bases, with 11 bases sitting between them. CDR3 sequence reads: CASSVAGSQYEQYF. Here the CDR3 DNA reads TGTGCCAGCAGCGTAGCGGGAAGTCAATACGAGCAGTACTTC. Filled out from reference TRBV9 and TRBJ2-7, the complete variable domain reads DSGVTQTPKHLITATGQRVTLRCSPRSGDLSVYWYQQSLDQGLQFLIQYYNGEERAKGNILERFSAQQFPDLHSELNLSSLELGDSALYFCASSVAGSQYEQYFGPGTRLTVT.

This chain joins TRBV6-1 and TRBJ1-1; D may be TRBD1 (6 bases). Germline V lookup: CDR1 MNHNS, CDR2 SASEGT. Trimming removed 3 bases at V and 0 bases at J, with 14 bases between. CDR3 size: 16 residues. CDR3 nucleotides: TGTGCCAGCAGTGATGTACAGGGTATCGTGAACACTGAAGCTTTCTTT. Protein product: CASSDVQGIVNTEAFF.

This clone came up once. The CDR3 nucleotides read TGTGCCACCCCGGGGCCGAACACCGGGGAGCTGTTTTTT. As protein: CATPGPNTGELFF. The chain recombines TRBV6-1 with TRBJ2-2; D tentatively fits TRBD1 or TRBD2 (5 bases each). The germline V gene encodes CDR1 MNHNS and CDR2 SASEGT. The V end was cut by 10 bases, the J end by 0 bases, with 9 bases between. The CDR3 spans 13 residues.

J is TRBJ2-7 and V is TRBV9, with 7 bases aligning to TRBD2. The CDR3 consists of 14 residues. The trim removed 4 bases at V and 4 bases at J, leaving 8 bases unmatched. CDR1 and CDR2 from the germline V gene are SGDLS and YYNGEE. The CDR3 DNA reads as TGTGCCAGCAGCCAAGGCGGGAGCATGTACGAGCAGTACTTC. Amino acids: CASSQGGSMYEQYF.

The chain carries TRBV13 and TRBJ2-3; 9 nucleotides agree with TRBD2. This CDR3 is built from 16 residues. The V gene end was trimmed by 0 bases and the J gene end by 0 bases; junction bases not matched to a gene: 1. Germline assignment: CDR1 PRHDT and CDR2 FYEKMQ (reference sequence). This chain's CDR3 is CASSLGTSGSTDTQYF. CDR3 DNA sequence: TGTGCCAGCAGCTTAGGGACTAGCGGTAGCACAGATACGCAGTATTTT.

The chain uses TRBV9 and TRBJ1-6, with 7 nucleotides matching TRBD1. This CDR3 has 14 residues. Germline V gene data show CDR1 as SGDLS and CDR2 as YYNGEE. V was pared by 5 bases and J by 9 bases, with 8 bases of the junction left unmatched. CDR3 residues: CASSQRTGGSPLHF. CDR3 sequence (DNA): TGTGCCAGCAGTCAGAGGACAGGTGGTTCACCCCTCCACTTT. Combining the CDR3 with reference TRBV9 and TRBJ1-6 gives the whole variable domain DSGVTQTPKHLITATGQRVTLRCSPRSGDLSVYWYQQSLDQGLQFLIQYYNGEERAKGNILERFSAQQFPDLHSELNLSSLELGDSALYFCASSQRTGGSPLHFGNGTRLTVT.

V is TRBV5-6 and J is TRBJ1-1; 9 bases fit TRBD1. The germline V gene has CDR1 SGHDT and CDR2 YYEEEE. The V and J ends lost 2 bases and 7 bases, in that order; junction bases with no gene match: 9. The CDR3 spans 15 residues. CDR3 nucleotide sequence: TGTGCCAGCAGCTTCTATACAGGGGGCCGTATTGAAGCTTTCTTT. Its protein product is CASSFYTGGRIEAFF.

A single count supports this clone. The chain combines TRBV14 with TRBJ2-7; D might be TRBD2 (6 bases). The germline V and J ends were trimmed by 3 bases and 4 bases, with 16 bases remaining between them. The CDR3 extends over 15 amino acids. Germline CDR1 SGHDN, CDR2 FVKESK. Here the CDR3 DNA reads TGTGCCAGCAGCCATAGACTAGAGCCGCGGTACGAGCAGTACTTC. It encodes CASSHRLEPRYEQYF.

V usage is TRBV7-9 and J usage is TRBJ2-7, with D unclear. Germline V gene sequence: CDR1 SEHNR, CDR2 FQNEAQ (reference sequence). CDR3 size: 14 residues. V was cut by 5 bases and J by 6 bases, with 17 bases left in between. The CDR3 protein is CASSPPASRGEQYF. The CDR3 DNA follows: TGTGCCAGCAGCCCACCAGCTTCTAGAGGCGAGCAGTACTTC.

The chain has TRBV29-1 and TRBJ2-3; TRBD2 aligns across 14 bases. This CDR3 has 18 amino acids. The germline gives CDR1 SQVTM, CDR2 ANQGSEA. J gave up 1 base and V 8 bases, and 14 bases lay outside the gene matches. CDR3 sequence: CSPEEGTSGSLGTDTQYF. The CDR3 coding sequence is TGCAGCCCCGAGGAGGGGACTAGCGGGAGTCTGGGCACAGATACGCAGTATTTT.

The rearrangement links TRBV19 to TRBJ1-5; TRBD1 might be the D (6 bases). Germline CDR1 and CDR2: LNHDA and SQIVND (reference sequence). Deletions cut 5 bases from V and 5 bases from J, with 16 bases between. CDR3 length: 15 amino acids. Here the CDR3 reads CASSFFQGIDQPQHF. The CDR3 DNA reads TGTGCCAGTAGTTTTTTTCAGGGGATCGATCAGCCCCAGCATTTT.

V usage is TRBV2 and J usage is TRBJ2-1; 9 nucleotides line up with TRBD1. The CDR3 spans 15 residues. V gave up 2 bases and J gave up 3 bases; unmatched junction bases: 2. CDR1 and CDR2 from the germline V gene are SNHLY and FYNNEI. CDR3 nucleotide sequence: TGTGCCAGCAGTGAAAGACAGGGGGTCTACAATGAGCAGTTCTTC. It codes for CASSERQGVYNEQFF.

The chain employs TRBV21-1 and TRBJ1-1. TRBV21-1 is deemed a pseudogene. The CDR3 contains 13 residues. The CDR3 coding sequence is TGTGCCAGCAGCTCCCCCCAGCGAACTGAAGCTTTCTTT. It yields the protein CASSSPQRTEAFF.

V gene TRBV5-6 combines with J gene TRBJ1-5; tentatively, D is TRBD1 (5 bases). V was trimmed by 0 bases and J by 2 bases, leaving 9 bases between them. The CDR3 is made up of 15 amino acids. CDR1 is SGHDT, CDR2 YYEEEE, per germline. CDR3 region: CASSLGWDGNQPQHF. The CDR3 DNA reads TGTGCCAGCAGCTTGGGTTGGGACGGCAATCAGCCCCAGCATTTT. Variable domain in full (rest from reference TRBV5-6 and TRBJ1-5): DAGVTQSPTHLIKTRGQQVTLRCSPKSGHDTVSWYQQALGQGPQFIFQYYEEEERQRGNFPDRFSGHQFPNYSSELNVNALLLGDSALYLCASSLGWDGNQPQHFGDGTRLSIL.

The rearrangement links TRBV27 to TRBJ2-1; D is possibly TRBD1 (5 bases). Trimming left V 7 bases short and J 8 bases short, with 9 bases between. The CDR3 has 11 amino acids. Germline lookup yields CDR1 MNHEY and CDR2 SMNVEV (reference sequence). This CDR3 is CASTQGYEQFF. The CDR3 coding sequence is TGTGCCAGCACTCAGGGCTATGAGCAGTTCTTC.